A selection of T cell receptor beta chains follows, all from one sample in a study of blood T cell repertoires in COVID-19. Some clones are missing from TCRdb's copy, which holds only in-frame ones; the method was immunoSEQ multiplex PCR. The data show roughly 250,000 clones, around 90% seen once. Sample: PBMCs or T cells enriched from blood (not recorded which). These receptor sequences come from a woman aged 45-65 years who had recovered from COVID-19. Both conserved end residues are part of each CDR3. The D gene is left open where the match is weak. Only part of the rows carry a size: once, few, many, or a class if the clone is expanded.

J gene: TRBJ2-1
clone size: once
V gene: TRBV30
D gene: TRBD2
CDR3 protein: CAWSNPASGYYNEQFF
CDR3 DNA: TGTGCCTGGAGTAACCCGGCTAGCGGGTACTACAATGAGCAGTTCTTC

J gene: TRBJ2-5
clone size: .
V gene: TRBV7-2
D gene: .
CDR3 protein: CASSPTGAQETQYF
CDR3 DNA: TGTGCCAGCAGCCCGACTGGAGCCCAAGAGACCCAGTACTTC

J gene: TRBJ2-3
clone size: .
V gene: TRBV6-5
D gene: .
CDR3 protein: CASSYSDYTDTQYF
CDR3 DNA: TGTGCCAGCAGTTACTCCGACTACACAGATACGCAGTATTTT

J gene: TRBJ2-1
clone size: .
V gene: TRBV5-1
D gene: TRBD2
CDR3 protein: CASSPGTSVFSTHEQFF
CDR3 DNA: TGCGCCAGCAGCCCGGGGACTAGCGTTTTCTCTACTCATGAGCAGTTCTTC

J gene: TRBJ2-1
clone size: once
V gene: TRBV7-8
D gene: .
CDR3 protein: CASSLTSLYNEQFF
CDR3 DNA: TGTGCCAGCAGCTTAACTAGCCTGTACAATGAGCAGTTCTTC

J gene: TRBJ2-3
clone size: once
V gene: TRBV6-2/TRBV6-3
D gene: .
CDR3 protein: CASSYGRRGTDTQYF
CDR3 DNA: TGTGCCAGCAGTTACGGGCGGAGGGGCACAGATACGCAGTATTTT

J gene: TRBJ1-4
clone size: once
V gene: TRBV6-1
D gene: TRBD1
CDR3 protein: CASSEAVIRDRAYANEKLFF
CDR3 DNA: TGTGCCAGCAGTGAAGCTGTTATTCGGGACAGGGCTTATGCTAATGAAAAACTGTTTTTT

J gene: TRBJ1-4
clone size: few
V gene: TRBV28
D gene: .
CDR3 protein: CASKEPAYNEKLFF
CDR3 DNA: TGTGCCAGCAAGGAGCCAGCCTATAATGAAAAACTGTTTTTT

J gene: TRBJ1-3
clone size: few
V gene: TRBV6-1
D gene: TRBD1
CDR3 protein: CASSGTGAHFGNTIYF
CDR3 DNA: TGTGCCAGCAGTGGGACAGGGGCGCACTTCGGAAACACCATATATTTT

J gene: TRBJ1-1
clone size: .
V gene: TRBV5-1
D gene: .
CDR3 protein: CASSLRQGAEAFF
CDR3 DNA: TGCGCCAGCAGCTTGAGGCAGGGTGCTGAAGCTTTCTTT

J gene: TRBJ2-7
clone size: .
V gene: TRBV4-1
D gene: TRBD1
CDR3 protein: CASSTAGTVSYEQYF
CDR3 DNA: TGCGCCAGCAGCACCGCCGGGACAGTGAGTTACGAGCAGTACTTC

J gene: TRBJ1-1
clone size: .
V gene: TRBV12-3/TRBV12-4
D gene: .
CDR3 protein: CASSPTGNTEAFF
CDR3 DNA: TGTGCCAGCAGTCCGACAGGTAACACTGAAGCTTTCTTT

J gene: TRBJ1-1
clone size: .
V gene: TRBV4-1
D gene: .
CDR3 protein: CASSQEEVANTEAFF
CDR3 DNA: TGCGCCAGCAGCCAAGAAGAGGTGGCGAACACTGAAGCTTTCTTT

J gene: TRBJ1-1
clone size: .
V gene: TRBV5-6
D gene: .
CDR3 protein: CASSLTRGGANTEAFF
CDR3 DNA: TGTGCCAGCAGCTTGACACGTGGGGGGGCGAACACTGAAGCTTTCTTT

J gene: TRBJ2-2
clone size: .
V gene: TRBV7-8
D gene: .
CDR3 protein: CASSKQGADTGELFF
CDR3 DNA: TGTGCCAGCAGCAAACAGGGTGCGGACACCGGGGAGCTGTTTTTT

J gene: TRBJ2-2
clone size: .
V gene: TRBV9
D gene: .
CDR3 protein: CASSVVGAATNTGELFF
CDR3 DNA: TGTGCCAGCAGCGTAGTGGGGGCCGCCACGAACACCGGGGAGCTGTTTTTT

J gene: TRBJ1-1
clone size: .
V gene: TRBV7-2
D gene: TRBD1
CDR3 protein: CASSLVTGGTVNTEAFF
CDR3 DNA: TGTGCCAGCAGCTTAGTTACAGGGGGCACGGTGAACACTGAAGCTTTCTTT

J gene: TRBJ2-7
clone size: .
V gene: TRBV6-5
D gene: TRBD2
CDR3 protein: CASSSRELYEQYF
CDR3 DNA: TGTGCCAGCAGTTCGCGGGAGTTGTACGAGCAGTACTTC

J gene: TRBJ2-1
clone size: few
V gene: TRBV6-2/TRBV6-3
D gene: .
CDR3 protein: CASSYVAGTDEQFF
CDR3 DNA: TGTGCCAGCAGTTACGTCGCGGGGACCGATGAGCAGTTCTTC

J gene: TRBJ1-4
clone size: .
V gene: TRBV28
D gene: TRBD1
CDR3 protein: CASQGAREEKLFF
CDR3 DNA: TGTGCCAGCCAGGGGGCCCGAGAAGAAAAACTGTTTTTT

J gene: TRBJ2-2
clone size: few
V gene: TRBV4-1
D gene: TRBD1
CDR3 protein: CASSQGQGANTGELFF
CDR3 DNA: TGCGCCAGCAGCCAAGGACAGGGGGCGAACACCGGGGAGCTGTTTTTT

J gene: TRBJ1-2
clone size: .
V gene: TRBV27
D gene: TRBD1
CDR3 protein: CASKASGQGFGYTF
CDR3 DNA: TGTGCCAGCAAGGCATCGGGACAGGGTTTCGGCTACACCTTC

J gene: TRBJ2-7
clone size: .
V gene: TRBV2
D gene: TRBD2
CDR3 protein: CASREEAGDPSYEQYF
CDR3 DNA: TGTGCCAGCAGGGAGGAAGCGGGAGACCCCTCCTACGAGCAGTACTTC

J gene: TRBJ1-2
clone size: .
V gene: TRBV5-1
D gene: TRBD1
CDR3 protein: CASSADRAPIGGYTF
CDR3 DNA: TGCGCCAGCAGCGCGGACAGGGCTCCAATCGGGGGCTACACCTTC

J gene: TRBJ2-7
clone size: .
V gene: TRBV6-5
D gene: .
CDR3 protein: CATMGGATFYEQYF
CDR3 DNA: TGTGCCACCATGGGGGGGGCGACCTTTTACGAGCAGTACTTC

J gene: TRBJ2-1
clone size: .
V gene: TRBV29-1
D gene: .
CDR3 protein: CSVDSESSYNEQFF
CDR3 DNA: TGCAGCGTTGATAGCGAGAGCTCCTACAATGAGCAGTTCTTC

J gene: TRBJ1-1
clone size: .
V gene: TRBV7-9
D gene: .
CDR3 protein: CASSLGRLRGMNTEAFF
CDR3 DNA: TGTGCCAGCAGCTTAGGAAGGTTGCGGGGCATGAACACTGAAGCTTTCTTT

J gene: TRBJ1-2
clone size: .
V gene: TRBV5-1
D gene: .
CDR3 protein: CASRSVNYGYTF
CDR3 DNA: TGCGCCAGCAGATCGGTTAACTATGGCTACACCTTC

J gene: TRBJ2-5
clone size: .
V gene: TRBV7-9
D gene: .
CDR3 protein: CASSLGLTTQETQYF
CDR3 DNA: TGTGCCAGCAGCTTGGGACTGACAACACAAGAGACCCAGTACTTC

J gene: TRBJ1-4
clone size: .
V gene: TRBV4-3
D gene: .
CDR3 protein: CASSQEGVEGEKLFF
CDR3 DNA: TGCGCCAGCAGCCAAGAGGGGGTGGAGGGTGAAAAACTGTTTTTT

J gene: TRBJ2-7
clone size: .
V gene: TRBV5-1
D gene: TRBD1
CDR3 protein: CASNTGGPGYEQYF
CDR3 DNA: TGCGCCAGCAACACAGGGGGTCCAGGCTACGAGCAGTACTTC

J gene: TRBJ2-7
clone size: .
V gene: TRBV6-5
D gene: .
CDR3 protein: CASKEAGAGEQYF
CDR3 DNA: TGTGCCAGCAAGGAGGCGGGCGCTGGCGAGCAGTACTTC

J gene: TRBJ2-5
clone size: .
V gene: TRBV30
D gene: TRBD2
CDR3 protein: CAWGLAQETQYF
CDR3 DNA: TGTGCCTGGGGACTAGCCCAAGAGACCCAGTACTTC

J gene: TRBJ1-2
clone size: .
V gene: TRBV3-1/TRBV3-2
D gene: TRBD1
CDR3 protein: CASSQTGTDYGYTF
CDR3 DNA: TGTGCCAGCAGCCAAACCGGGACAGACTATGGCTACACCTTC

J gene: TRBJ2-1
clone size: .
V gene: TRBV7-3
D gene: TRBD2
CDR3 protein: CASSPYWTSGDSYNEQFF
CDR3 DNA: TGTGCCAGCAGCCCCTACTGGACTAGCGGCGACTCCTACAATGAGCAGTTCTTC

J gene: TRBJ1-3
clone size: .
V gene: TRBV5-1
D gene: .
CDR3 protein: CASSSSGSGNTIYF
CDR3 DNA: TGCGCCAGCAGCTCCAGTGGCTCTGGAAACACCATATATTTT

J gene: TRBJ1-3
clone size: .
V gene: TRBV30
D gene: .
CDR3 protein: CAWIRRAGNTIYF
CDR3 DNA: TGTGCCTGGATTAGGAGGGCTGGAAACACCATATATTTT

J gene: TRBJ2-1
clone size: .
V gene: TRBV4-1
D gene: .
CDR3 protein: CASSQVPRGKPYNEQFF
CDR3 DNA: TGCGCCAGCAGCCAAGTCCCCAGAGGGAAACCGTACAATGAGCAGTTCTTC

J gene: TRBJ2-7
clone size: .
V gene: TRBV11-2
D gene: TRBD2
CDR3 protein: CASSLGRTSGYEQYF
CDR3 DNA: TGTGCCAGCAGCTTAGGTCGGACTAGCGGATACGAGCAGTACTTC